This T cell receptor beta chain came from a study of T cell responses to AZD1222 COVID-19 vaccine. This CDR3 region has 16 residues. Germline assignment: CDR1 GTSNPN and CDR2 SVGIG (reference sequence). The V end was cut by 0 bases, the J end by 1 base, with 13 bases between. With respect to this clone: Its specificity is unknown.

Method: immunoSEQ multiplex PCR; TCRdb's copy keeps in-frame clones and lacks some. Here the sample spans about 90,000 clones, 85% being singletons. The analysis combined second doses at about 4 or about 12 weeks. Study conclusions and caveats: There were vaccine-associated CD4 TCRs across spike, dominant at 160-218 and 743-854. Every sample of the repertoires postdated the peak T cell response.

This chain links TRBV30 with TRBJ1-5; D not certain. This TCR derives from an adult who received the AZD1222 COVID-19 vaccine. The specimen comprised peripheral blood, sampled 28 days after the second AZD1222 dose. As DNA, the CDR3 is TGTGCCTGGAGTGTGGAGGGCATTTCCAGCAATCAGCCCCAGCATTTT. The encoded protein is CAWSVEGISSNQPQHF.